The 3 T cell receptor beta chains below were found in one sample sequenced in a study of Tregs in tolerant kidney transplant recipients. Mixed chimerism was transient after nonmyeloablative marrow transplants from related graft donors. Profiling relied on immunoSEQ multiplex PCR, and the TCRdb table lists in-frame clones only, not all of them. In the table there are roughly 86,000 clones, 93% of which are singletons. This sample comprised CD4+ T cells from blood (PBMCs), obtained 12 months after the transplant. The receptors derive from a human patient who received a combined kidney and bone marrow transplant. Some T cells could come from the graft donor.

The rearrangement links TRBV5-1 to TRBJ2-7, with D possibly being TRBD1 (6 bases). There are 15 residues in the CDR3. The V end lost 5 bases, the J end lost 2 bases, and 17 bases lay between the germline ends. Germline CDR1 is SGHRS and CDR2 is YFSETQ. The CDR3 bases are TGCGCCAGCAGTTTGACCGCAGGGGTTCCCTACGAGCAGTACTTC. It codes for CASSLTAGVPYEQYF.

This clone has just one count. This chain uses TRBV19 with TRBJ1-2; 11 nucleotides line up with TRBD1. CDR3 length: 15 residues. J gave up 8 bases and V 4 bases, and 9 bases lay outside the gene matches. Per germline, CDR1 LNHDA and CDR2 SQIVND (reference sequence). Here the CDR3 DNA reads TGTGCCAGTAGTAGGTCCGGGACAGGGGGGCGCGGCTACACCTTC. Its protein product is CASSRSGTGGRGYTF.

The J gene is TRBJ2-7, the V gene TRBV5-4, with 14 positions matching TRBD2. The V and J ends lost 4 bases and 3 bases, in that order; junction bases with no gene match: 9. Germline V gene lookup returns CDR1 SGHNT and CDR2 YYREEE (reference sequence). This CDR3 is built from 17 residues. Here the CDR3 reads CASSPGTSGSHGYEQYF. CDR3 bases: TGTGCCAGCAGCCCCGGGACTAGCGGGAGCCATGGCTACGAGCAGTACTTC.